Each of the 26 T cell receptor beta chains below was sequenced from the same sample in a study of Ad26.COV2.S vaccination and SARS-CoV-2 variants. Treatment of the sample: over 15 received Ad26.COV2.S at low or high dose, single or two shots; roughly five received placebo; per-sample allocation not given. Day 63 after the first injection of vaccine or placebo was the sampling time. Assay used: immunoSEQ multiplex PCR; TCRdb lists only in-frame clones, some missing. The table shows about 680,000 clones, with around 92% occurring only once. The sample was peripheral blood, taken in a trial of Ad26.COV2.S vaccine versus placebo. These receptors were taken from a person between 18 and 60 years old who received the Ad26.COV2.S COVID-19 vaccine or a placebo.

V gene TRBV5-4 combines with J gene TRBJ2-6; D gene ambiguous. The CDR3 extends over 15 amino acids. Trimming left V 4 bases short and J 1 base short, with 9 bases between. Per germline, CDR1 SGHNT and CDR2 YYREEE (reference sequence). The CDR3 loop reads CASSKDLSGANVLTF. Here the CDR3 DNA reads TGTGCCAGCAGCAAGGACCTTTCTGGGGCCAACGTCCTGACTTTC. The whole variable domain, remainder taken from reference TRBV5-4 and TRBJ2-6, is ETGVTQSPTHLIKTRGQQVTLRCSSQSGHNTVSWYQQALGQGPQFIFQYYREEENGRGNFPPRFSGLQFPNYSSELNVNALELDDSALYLCASSKDLSGANVLTFGAGSRLTVL.

The rearrangement uses TRBV3-1 (or the pseudogene TRBV3-2) and TRBJ1-2, with a weak D call TRBD1 (6 bases). Trimming shortened V by 0 bases and J by 6 bases, and 14 bases separated the two germline ends. The CDR3 contains 15 residues. Germline CDR1 is LGHDT and CDR2 is YNNKEL (reference sequence). CDR3 sequence (DNA): TGTGCCAGCAGCCAAGAATGGGGGGCGGGAGATGGCTACACCTTC. Encoded protein: CASSQEWGAGDGYTF.

The J gene is TRBJ2-7, the V gene TRBV6-5; TRBD1 is a possible D gene (5 bases). Looked up from germline, CDR1 is MNHEY and CDR2 is SVGAGI. Trimming cost V 2 bases and J 3 bases, with 14 bases left between them. The CDR3 has 15 residues. In DNA, the CDR3 is TGTGCCAGCAGTTACAGGACATCCCGAGGCTACGAGCAGTACTTC. Translation gives CASSYRTSRGYEQYF.

V gene TRBV29-1 combines with J gene TRBJ1-2; D is unresolved. CDR3 size: 13 residues. V was pared by 0 bases and J by 4 bases, with 9 bases between. In germline, CDR1 is SQVTM, CDR2 ANQGSEA. CDR3 in amino acids: CSVEDPGSYGYTF. The DNA of the CDR3 is TGCAGCGTTGAAGATCCGGGCAGCTATGGCTACACCTTC.

This clone was observed once. The V gene is TRBV7-9, the J gene TRBJ2-3, with TRBD1 identical over 9 bases. The CDR3 is made up of 17 amino acids. CDR1 is SEHNR and CDR2 is FQNEAQ in the germline V gene (reference sequence). Trimming took 5 bases from V and 4 from J; bases not matched to a gene: 13. In nucleotides, the CDR3 is TGTGCCAGCAGCCAGGGACAGGGCCCTGGGTACGCAGATACGCAGTATTTT. Translating it yields CASSQGQGPGYADTQYF.

This rearrangement joins TRBV30 to TRBJ2-7, with D maybe TRBD2 (5 bases). The CDR3 runs 15 residues. The V and J ends lost 2 bases and 0 bases respectively, with 14 bases between them. Germline assignment: CDR1 GTSNPN and CDR2 SVGIG (reference sequence). The CDR3: CAWSNGLSSSYEQYF. The CDR3 region has the DNA TGTGCCTGGAGTAATGGACTTTCGAGCTCCTACGAGCAGTACTTC.

V usage is TRBV27 and J usage is TRBJ2-7, with 12 positions matching TRBD2. This CDR3 region has 15 residues. V shed 6 bases, J shed 5 bases, and the junction held 8 bases outside the gene matches. CDR1 MNHEY and CDR2 SMNVEV come from the germline V gene (reference sequence). The CDR3 DNA is TGTGCCAGCAGCTCGCCTAGCGGGGGGGCCCACGAGCAGTACTTC. This sequence encodes CASSSPSGGAHEQYF.

The chain is built from TRBV5-4 and TRBJ2-1; no firm D call. The CDR3 is 14 residues long. Trimming cost V 4 bases and J 6 bases, with 14 bases left between them. Germline V gene lookup returns CDR1 SGHNT and CDR2 YYREEE (reference sequence). The CDR3 DNA reads as TGTGCCAGCAGCCCTTTGAAACGTGCCAATGAGCAGTTCTTC. Protein product: CASSPLKRANEQFF.

The rearrangement joins TRBV5-1 to TRBJ1-3; no clear D. Looked up from germline, CDR1 is SGHRS and CDR2 is YFSETQ. The CDR3 loop spans 15 amino acids. V was pared by 3 bases and J by 0 bases, with 10 bases between. CDR3 sequence: CASSSMPHSGNTIYF. In DNA form, the CDR3 reads TGCGCCAGCAGCTCCATGCCGCACTCTGGAAACACCATATATTTT.

This sequence joins TRBV27 and TRBJ1-1; possible D gene TRBD1, 5 bases. CDR3 size: 15 residues. V lost 2 bases to trimming and J lost 1 base, with 11 bases between them. The germline gives CDR1 MNHEY, CDR2 SMNVEV (reference sequence). This chain's CDR3 is CASSLEGAPNTEAFF. CDR3 DNA: TGTGCCAGCAGTTTAGAAGGGGCTCCGAACACTGAAGCTTTCTTT.

This rearrangement joins TRBV29-1 to TRBJ2-1, with 7 bases matching TRBD1. Per the germline V gene, CDR1 is SQVTM and CDR2 is ANQGSEA. After removal of 8 bases from V and 4 bases from J, the junction contained 5 bases not matched to a gene. The CDR3 runs 12 residues. CDR3 loop: CSTRDSYNEQFF. The CDR3 DNA follows: TGCAGCACTCGGGACAGTTACAATGAGCAGTTCTTC.

This rearrangement joins TRBV27 to TRBJ2-1; TRBD2 is a possible D gene (5 bases). This CDR3 contains 14 residues. The germline gives CDR1 MNHEY, CDR2 SMNVEV (reference sequence). The V end lost 7 bases, the J end lost 10 bases, and 20 bases lay between the germline ends. The CDR3 DNA reads as TGTGCCAGCACCCTCCATGGGAGCCGGAGCGAGCAGTTCTTC. Translated: CASTLHGSRSEQFF.

The V call is TRBV19, the J call TRBJ1-5; TRBD1 is a possible D gene (5 bases). Germline V gene sequence: CDR1 LNHDA, CDR2 SQIVND (reference sequence). Deletions cut 7 bases from V and 1 base from J, with 14 bases between. This CDR3 is 15 amino acids long. The CDR3 is CASTGTAGSNQPQHF. The CDR3 DNA follows: TGTGCCAGTACGGGGACGGCGGGGAGCAATCAGCCCCAGCATTTT.

The chain employs TRBV6-2 or TRBV6-3 and TRBJ2-7, with D perhaps matching TRBD2 (7 bases). This CDR3 spans 16 amino acids. Trimming left V 5 bases short and J 2 bases short, with 19 bases between. CDR1 is MNHEY and CDR2 is SVGEGT in the germline V gene. This chain's CDR3 is CASSHNEGGGAYEQYF. The CDR3 DNA reads TGTGCCAGCAGTCACAACGAGGGAGGGGGGGCCTACGAGCAGTACTTC.

This chain joins TRBV5-4 and TRBJ2-5; D gene ambiguous. Germline V gene sequence: CDR1 SGHNT, CDR2 YYREEE (reference sequence). The CDR3 spans 14 residues. V lost 2 bases to trimming and J lost 5 bases, with 13 bases between them. For the CDR3, the DNA is TGTGCCAGCAGCTTCGAGCTAGTTCGGGAGACCCAGTACTTC. Its protein is CASSFELVRETQYF.

V usage is TRBV29-1 and J usage is TRBJ1-3; maybe TRBD1 (6 bases). CDR1 and CDR2 from the germline V gene are SQVTM and ANQGSEA. V shed 5 bases and J shed 0 bases, with 11 bases lying between them. The CDR3 has 14 residues. Written as DNA, the CDR3 is TGCAGCGTTCGGGACACGAACTCTGGAAACACCATATATTTT. It codes for CSVRDTNSGNTIYF.

As concerns this clone: Other DNA sequences of this sample code for an identical CDR3. CDR3 sequence reads: CASSYQGYEQYF. The CDR3 DNA reads as TGTGCCAGCAGTTACCAGGGTTACGAGCAGTACTTC. The V and J genes are TRBV12-3 or TRBV12-4 and TRBJ2-7, with TRBD1 as a possible D gene (5 bases). Trimming left V 4 bases short and J 4 bases short, with 8 bases between. The CDR3 sequence is 12 residues long.

The V and J genes are TRBV6-2 or TRBV6-3 and TRBJ1-2; D might be TRBD1 (5 bases). CDR3 size: 14 residues. Germline V gene data show CDR1 as MNHEY and CDR2 as SVGEGT. V was trimmed by 0 bases and J by 4 bases, leaving 9 bases between them. The CDR3 sequence: CASSYSTTVYGYTF. DNA of the CDR3: TGTGCCAGCAGTTACTCTACGACAGTCTATGGCTACACCTTC.

This rearrangement joins TRBV4-3 to TRBJ1-2, with D possibly matching TRBD1 (5 bases). The CDR3 is 21 amino acids. V lost 5 bases, J lost 2 bases, and 33 bases lay in between. The V gene's germline CDR1 is LGHNA and CDR2 YSLEER. CDR3 in amino acids: CASSIKVAVYWVIDRNYGYTF. The CDR3 DNA follows: TGCGCCAGCAGCATAAAGGTCGCAGTATACTGGGTGATAGACAGAAACTATGGCTACACCTTC.

This clone has just one count. The chain employs TRBV5-6 and TRBJ2-5; 9 nucleotides line up with TRBD1. The V gene's germline CDR1 is SGHDT and CDR2 YYEEEE. There are 15 residues in the CDR3. The V gene end was trimmed by 4 bases and the J gene end by 2 bases; junction bases not matched to a gene: 6. CDR3 bases: TGTGCCAGCAGCCTAGACAGGGGGTTACAAGAGACCCAGTACTTC. Translated: CASSLDRGLQETQYF.

The J gene is TRBJ2-3, the V gene TRBV27; D gene unclear. CDR3 length: 12 residues. V dropped 4 bases and J dropped 2 bases, with 4 bases sitting between them. Per germline, CDR1 MNHEY and CDR2 SMNVEV (reference sequence). The CDR3: CASSYDTDTQYF. Written as DNA, the CDR3 is TGTGCCAGCAGTTACGACACAGATACGCAGTATTTT.

The chain couples TRBV6-5 to TRBJ1-1; TRBD1 might be the D (5 bases). The CDR3 is 14 residues long. Germline-derived CDR1 and CDR2 are MNHEY and SVGAGI. Trimming removed 6 bases at V and 4 bases at J, with 15 bases between. Written as DNA, the CDR3 is TGTGCCAGCAGAACCCTGTTGGGGGGCACTGAAGCTTTCTTT. Protein sequence: CASRTLLGGTEAFF.

This clone was picked up a small number of times. V and J are TRBV5-4 and TRBJ1-5; D is ambiguous. Trimming took 4 bases from V and 2 from J, leaving 7 bases between them. Germline CDR1 is SGHNT and CDR2 is YYREEE (reference sequence). This CDR3 comprises 13 residues. CDR3 sequence: CASSERGNQPQHF. The CDR3 nucleotides are TGTGCCAGCAGCGAGAGGGGCAATCAGCCCCAGCATTTT.

V usage is TRBV7-8 and J usage is TRBJ2-7, with D maybe TRBD1 (5 bases). The CDR3 sequence is 14 residues long. V shed 5 bases and J shed 3 bases, with 14 bases lying between them. The germline V gene has CDR1 SGHVS and CDR2 FQNEAQ. DNA for the CDR3: TGTGCCAGCAGCCATTACAGGAGAGACTACGAGCAGTACTTC. This codes for CASSHYRRDYEQYF.

The chain uses TRBV10-1 and TRBJ2-3; D gene uncertain. The germline gives CDR1 WNHNN, CDR2 SYGVQD (reference sequence). This CDR3 is built from 13 residues. V lost 6 bases and J lost 2, with 9 bases in between. DNA for the CDR3: TGCGCCAGCAGCCCGGCTACCACAGATACGCAGTATTTT. It encodes CASSPATTDTQYF.

This chain uses TRBV6-5 with TRBJ1-2, with 7 bases aligning to TRBD1. The trim removed 5 bases at V and 8 bases at J, leaving 5 bases unmatched. The CDR3 is made up of 12 amino acids. Germline lookup yields CDR1 MNHEY and CDR2 SVGAGI. The CDR3 sequence: CASSTGAGGYTF. The CDR3 coding sequence is TGTGCCAGCAGTACAGGGGCGGGAGGCTACACCTTC.